These T cell receptor beta chains were read from a single sample in a study of cytomegalovirus exposure and HLA in healthy donors. Only in-frame clones appear in the TCRdb table, and some are missing; sequencing was by immunoSEQ multiplex PCR. The data show 150,000 to 200,000 clones, about 90% seen once. The sample comprised PBMCs. These receptors all come from a woman between 18 and 29 years old in good health and CMV-seropositive. The CDR3 runs from the conserved cysteine through the conserved F or W. A D gene is named only where the DNA matches it firmly. A row's size may be missing; if present it is once, few, many or a size class.

D	size	V	J	CDR3	DNA
TRBD1	.	TRBV18	TRBJ2-7	CASSPGTGGFYEQYF	TGTGCCAGCTCACCCGGGACAGGGGGCTTCTACGAGCAGTACTTC
.	once	TRBV19	TRBJ2-2	CASRPGVGGTGELFF	TGTGCCAGTAGGCCGGGAGTGGGTGGCACCGGGGAGCTGTTTTTT
TRBD2	.	TRBV5-4	TRBJ2-3	CASSSPSGASTDTQYF	TGTGCCAGCAGCTCCCCTAGCGGGGCCAGCACAGATACGCAGTATTTT
TRBD2	.	TRBV5-1	TRBJ2-1	CASSSPAGVTYNEQFF	TGCGCCAGCAGCTCCCCGGCGGGAGTAACCTACAATGAGCAGTTCTTC
TRBD2	once	TRBV28	TRBJ2-1	CASLLTSENEQFF	TGTGCCTCACTCCTCACTAGCGAGAATGAGCAGTTCTTC
.	.	TRBV30	TRBJ2-7	CAWGGVASVGYEQYF	TGTGCCTGGGGAGGGGTGGCGTCCGTCGGCTACGAGCAGTACTTC
TRBD2	.	TRBV2	TRBJ2-2	CASSAASGIRTGELFF	TGTGCCAGCAGTGCCGCTAGCGGGATCCGCACCGGGGAGCTGTTTTTT
.	.	TRBV19	TRBJ1-2	CASSIAGGQLYGYTF	TGTGCCAGTAGTATAGCGGGGGGCCAGCTCTATGGCTACACCTTC
.	.	TRBV7-8	TRBJ2-3	CASRGGGAADTQYF	TGTGCCAGCAGGGGGGGAGGTGCGGCAGATACGCAGTATTTT
.	.	TRBV10-3	TRBJ2-1	CAISERGPGNEQFF	TGTGCCATCAGTGAGAGAGGCCCGGGGAATGAGCAGTTCTTC
.	.	TRBV9	TRBJ1-3	CASSRGGSVSGNTIYF	TGTGCCAGCAGCCGCGGGGGGTCGGTCTCTGGAAACACCATATATTTT
.	few	TRBV28	TRBJ2-5	CATFLRGKETQYF	TGTGCCACCTTCCTAAGGGGCAAGGAGACCCAGTACTTC
.	.	TRBV7-3	TRBJ1-1	CASSLTSNTEAFF	TGTGCCAGCAGCCTGACATCGAACACTGAAGCTTTCTTT
TRBD1	.	TRBV5-1	TRBJ2-3	CASRNRGSTDTQYF	TGCGCCAGCAGGAACAGGGGAAGCACAGATACGCAGTATTTT
.	.	TRBV2	TRBJ1-1	CASTIPGHPKNTEAFF	TGTGCCAGCACTATCCCGGGACACCCAAAGAACACTGAAGCTTTCTTT
TRBD2	.	TRBV7-6	TRBJ2-1	CASSLDGRTSGGNEQFF	TGTGCCAGCAGCTTAGATGGCAGGACTAGCGGGGGCAATGAGCAGTTCTTC
TRBD2	.	TRBV13	TRBJ2-1	CASTELAGGSVQFF	TGTGCCAGCACCGAACTAGCGGGAGGTTCGGTGCAGTTCTTC
.	.	TRBV12-5	TRBJ1-1	CASGRDISEAFF	TGTGCTAGTGGTCGGGACATCTCTGAAGCTTTCTTT
TRBD1	.	TRBV7-3	TRBJ2-1	CASSSYTGEEQFF	TGTGCCAGCAGCTCGTATACAGGGGAAGAGCAGTTCTTC
.	.	TRBV4-1	TRBJ1-2	CASSQDFGQGTGYTF	TGCGCCAGCAGCCAAGATTTTGGGCAGGGGACTGGCTACACCTTC
.	.	TRBV30	TRBJ2-5	CAWSVGKGGETQYF	TGTGCCTGGAGTGTAGGGAAAGGGGGAGAGACCCAGTACTTC
TRBD1	once	TRBV2	TRBJ2-7	CAARGQGGVYEQYF	TGTGCCGCGAGAGGACAGGGTGGGGTCTACGAGCAGTACTTC
TRBD2	.	TRBV29-1	TRBJ2-5	CSVSSGTSAQETQYF	TGCAGCGTTTCCTCCGGGACTAGCGCACAAGAGACCCAGTACTTC
.	.	TRBV7-2	TRBJ2-1	CASSLNADYNEQFF	TGTGCCAGCAGCCTCAATGCGGACTACAATGAGCAGTTCTTC
TRBD1	once	TRBV5-4	TRBJ1-1	CASSGGTGALNTEAFF	TGTGCCAGCAGCGGTGGGACAGGGGCGTTGAACACTGAAGCTTTCTTT
.	many	TRBV6-4	TRBJ1-2	CASSERETAINGYTF	TGTGCCAGCAGTGAAAGAGAGACAGCCATTAATGGCTACACCTTC
TRBD2	.	TRBV5-1	TRBJ2-5	CASSTSSGRVQETQYF	TGCGCCAGCAGCACTTCTAGCGGGAGAGTCCAAGAGACCCAGTACTTC
.	.	TRBV18	TRBJ2-5	CASLGEETQYF	TGTGCCAGCCTAGGGGAAGAGACCCAGTACTTC
TRBD2	.	TRBV28	TRBJ2-5	CASSPPMVAGSDETQYF	TGTGCCAGCAGTCCTCCTATGGTAGCGGGAAGTGATGAGACCCAGTACTTC
TRBD1	few	TRBV18	TRBJ1-5	CASSPTGTQPQHF	TGTGCCAGCTCACCGACAGGGACTCAGCCCCAGCATTTT
TRBD2	.	TRBV19	TRBJ2-2	CASSSRAGGTGELFF	TGTGCCAGTAGTAGTCGAGCGGGAGGCACCGGGGAGCTGTTTTTT
.	.	TRBV2	TRBJ2-1	CASSDFNEQFF	TGTGCCAGCAGTGACTTCAATGAGCAGTTCTTC
TRBD2	.	TRBV7-2	TRBJ2-1	CASSLLAGAYNEQFF	TGTGCCAGCAGCCTACTAGCGGGAGCCTACAATGAGCAGTTCTTC
.	.	TRBV11-3	TRBJ2-5	CASSPRGRETQYF	TGTGCCAGCAGCCCAAGGGGTCGAGAGACCCAGTACTTC
.	.	TRBV2	TRBJ2-5	CARESQGLETQYF	TGTGCCAGGGAATCACAGGGTCTAGAGACCCAGTACTTC
.	.	TRBV19	TRBJ1-5	CASSPHGAINQPQHF	TGTGCCAGTAGTCCACATGGGGCAATAAATCAGCCCCAGCATTTT
.	.	TRBV27	TRBJ2-7	CASSPSGLVRYF	TGTGCCAGCAGCCCCTCGGGTCTGGTGCGGTACTTC
TRBD2	.	TRBV4-1	TRBJ2-7	CASSQDGLAGVYEQYF	TGCGCCAGCAGCCAAGATGGGCTAGCGGGAGTCTACGAGCAGTACTTC
TRBD1	few	TRBV30	TRBJ1-2	CAWTPGTGYGYTF	TGTGCCTGGACCCCCGGGACAGGATACGGCTACACCTTC
.	.	TRBV7-2	TRBJ1-2	CASREGQTTNYGYTF	TGTGCCAGCAGGGAAGGACAGACTACTAACTATGGCTACACCTTC
.	.	TRBV18	TRBJ2-5	CASSFLAGPAETQYF	TGTGCCAGCTCATTTCTCGCGGGGCCGGCGGAGACCCAGTACTTC
TRBD1	once	TRBV19	TRBJ1-1	CASSDTGTALMNTEAFF	TGTGCCAGTAGTGATACCGGGACAGCGTTAATGAACACTGAAGCTTTCTTT
.	once	TRBV28	TRBJ1-4	CASSALQGKNEKLFF	TGTGCCAGCAGTGCCTTACAGGGTAAAAATGAAAAACTGTTTTTT
.	.	TRBV9	TRBJ2-2	CASSVLGARTGELFF	TGTGCCAGCAGCGTTTTGGGGGCAAGAACCGGGGAGCTGTTTTTT
TRBD2	.	TRBV19	TRBJ2-7	CASSLGLAYEQYF	TGTGCCAGTAGTTTGGGACTAGCCTACGAGCAGTACTTC
TRBD2	.	TRBV5-1	TRBJ2-2	CASSLWLADTGELFF	TGCGCCAGCAGCTTGTGGCTAGCGGACACCGGGGAGCTGTTTTTT
.	.	TRBV29-1	TRBJ1-5	CSVGAASNQPQHF	TGCAGCGTTGGGGCAGCTAGCAATCAGCCCCAGCATTTT